These 29 T cell receptor beta chains came from one sample sequenced in a study of blood T cell repertoires in COVID-19. Clones were read by immunoSEQ multiplex PCR, and TCRdb kept only the in-frame ones, dropping some. The table includes some 230,000 clones, around 86% detected once. Sequencing used peripheral blood. These receptors all come from a woman older than 75 with COVID-19, enrolled during active disease.

The chain has TRBV10-3 and TRBJ2-5, with D maybe TRBD2 (5 bases). The germline V gene has CDR1 ENHRY and CDR2 SYGVKD. CDR3 size: 14 residues. V gave up 6 bases and J gave up 7 bases, with 18 bases separating them. The CDR3 sequence is CAISPQAASGTQYF. For the CDR3, the DNA is TGTGCCATCAGCCCACAAGCGGCGTCGGGGACCCAGTACTTC.

J is TRBJ2-7 and V is TRBV30, with TRBD1 matching 7 bases. Per the germline V gene, CDR1 is GTSNPN and CDR2 is SVGIG (reference sequence). Losses at the gene ends were 4 bases for V and 3 bases for J; bases not matched to a gene: 9. The CDR3 covers 14 residues. The CDR3 is CAWKTTGRSYEQYF. The CDR3, as DNA: TGTGCCTGGAAGACGACAGGGAGAAGCTACGAGCAGTACTTC.

V usage is TRBV27 and J usage is TRBJ1-6; 8 bases fit TRBD1. The CDR3 totals 15 residues. J gave up 9 bases and V 8 bases, and 12 bases lay outside the gene matches. CDR1 MNHEY and CDR2 SMNVEV come from the germline V gene (reference sequence). CDR3 bases: TGTGCCAGCGGCCTGGACAGGGTGGGGGGTTCACCCCTCCACTTT. Translated, it gives CASGLDRVGGSPLHF.

J is TRBJ2-5 and V is TRBV25-1, with D unclear. Germline V gene data show CDR1 as MGHDK and CDR2 as SYGVNS. The CDR3 is 11 amino acids. V dropped 6 bases and J dropped 5 bases, with 7 bases sitting between them. The DNA of the CDR3 is TGTGCCAGCAGGAACGGGGAGACCCAGTACTTC. Translated, it gives CASRNGETQYF.

The chain employs TRBV2 and TRBJ2-2, with D perhaps matching TRBD2 (5 bases). The length of the CDR3 is 14 residues. Germline V gene lookup returns CDR1 SNHLY and CDR2 FYNNEI. Trimming took 2 bases from V and 6 from J, leaving 10 bases between them. CDR3 loop: CASSESLRAGELFF. CDR3 DNA: TGTGCCAGCAGTGAAAGTCTGAGGGCCGGGGAGCTGTTTTTT.

This clone was seen more than once but under ten times. This chain joins TRBV6-2 or TRBV6-3 and TRBJ1-1; D possibly corresponds to TRBD1 (5 bases). This CDR3 has 12 residues. Trimming shortened V by 5 bases and J by 7 bases, and 11 bases separated the two germline ends. The germline V gene encodes CDR1 MNHEY and CDR2 SVGEGT. CDR3 coding DNA: TGTGCCAGCAGTCCAACAGGAGATGAAGCTTTCTTT. Its protein product is CASSPTGDEAFF.

Concerning this clone: This sample includes further DNA sequences coding for the same CDR3. J is TRBJ1-1 and V is TRBV18; D not resolved. Germline V gene data show CDR1 as KGHSH and CDR2 as LQKENI. The CDR3 length is 13 residues. Trimming pared 4 bases from V and 1 base from J, leaving 7 bases between. This CDR3 reads CASSLSENTEAFF. The CDR3 DNA sequence: TGTGCCAGCTCACTGAGTGAGAACACTGAAGCTTTCTTT.

V is TRBV5-4 and J is TRBJ2-7; D perhaps matches TRBD1 (6 bases). The ends were cut back, 4 bases at V and 0 bases at J, with 14 bases in the middle. Germline CDR1 reads SGHNT; CDR2 reads YYREEE (reference sequence). The CDR3 totals 15 residues. The chain's CDR3 is CASSPRGISSYEQYF. DNA of the CDR3: TGTGCCAGCAGCCCGAGGGGGATAAGCTCCTACGAGCAGTACTTC.

This chain joins TRBV9 and TRBJ1-6; D is perhaps TRBD1 (5 bases). CDR3 length equals 12 residues. Germline CDR1 is SGDLS and CDR2 is YYNGEE. Trimming removed 4 bases at V and 12 bases at J, with 11 bases between. The CDR3 DNA sequence: TGTGCCAGCAGCCCACCCGGGGGACCCCTCCACTTT. Protein: CASSPPGGPLHF.

This clone appeared a few times. The chain combines TRBV5-6 with TRBJ2-1; D perhaps matches TRBD1 (5 bases). This CDR3 contains 15 residues. The V end lost 0 bases, the J end lost 4 bases, and 11 bases lay between the germline ends. Per germline, CDR1 SGHDT and CDR2 YYEEEE. Here the CDR3 reads CASSLGTLMYNEQFF. CDR3 in DNA: TGTGCCAGCAGCTTGGGGACATTGATGTACAATGAGCAGTTCTTC.

The chain combines TRBV28 with TRBJ2-5; perhaps TRBD2 as D (7 bases). Trimming removed 8 bases from V and 10 bases from J, with 23 bases in between. Germline V gives CDR1 MDHEN, CDR2 SYDVKM. This CDR3 contains 14 residues. As DNA, the CDR3 is TGTGCCAGCGAAGGGGGAGGGCACCGGGGGTTCCAGTACTTC. Translating gives CASEGGGHRGFQYF.

This rearrangement joins TRBV7-8 to TRBJ1-5; a weak D match, TRBD1 (6 bases). V dropped 4 bases and J dropped 3 bases, with 16 bases sitting between them. CDR3 size: 16 residues. In germline, CDR1 is SGHVS, CDR2 FQNEAQ. The chain's CDR3 is CASSSEGGGLNQPQHF. The CDR3, as DNA: TGTGCCAGCAGCTCTGAAGGGGGGGGCCTCAATCAGCCCCAGCATTTT. Full variable domain (outside the CDR3, taken from reference TRBV7-8 and TRBJ1-5): GAGVSQSPRYKVAKRGQDVALRCDPISGHVSLFWYQQALGQGPEFLTYFQNEAQLDKSGLPSDRFFAERPEGSVSTLKIQRTQQEDSAVYLCASSSEGGGLNQPQHFGDGTRLSIL.

The V gene is TRBV7-3, the J gene TRBJ2-1, with TRBD2 matching over 15 bases. Unmatched junction bases numbered 3, after V lost 2 bases and J lost 4 bases. The length of the CDR3 is 17 residues. The germline V gene has CDR1 SGHTA and CDR2 FQGTGA. DNA for the CDR3: TGTGCCAGCAGCTTAGTCGGGACTAGCGGGGGGTACAATGAGCAGTTCTTC. Translated: CASSLVGTSGGYNEQFF.

The rearrangement uses TRBV28 and TRBJ1-1, with D perhaps TRBD1 (5 bases). The germline V gene encodes CDR1 MDHEN and CDR2 SYDVKM. V lost 4 bases to trimming and J lost 5 bases, with 14 bases between them. The CDR3 contains 14 residues. The CDR3 loop is CASSSKGRRTEAFF. The CDR3, as DNA: TGTGCCAGCAGTTCGAAGGGGCGCAGGACTGAAGCTTTCTTT.

The rearrangement links TRBV10-3 to TRBJ1-1, with D tentatively TRBD1 (6 bases). The CDR3 loop spans 13 amino acids. The V and J ends lost 11 bases and 1 base respectively, with 14 bases between them. Looked up from germline, CDR1 is ENHRY and CDR2 is SYGVKD. CDR3 DNA: TGTGCCGCATGGGACATCGGGAACACTGAAGCTTTCTTT. Its protein is CAAWDIGNTEAFF.

V gene TRBV7-9 combines with J gene TRBJ2-2; the D is unclear. The CDR3 has 16 amino acids. Looked up from germline, CDR1 is SEHNR and CDR2 is FQNEAQ (reference sequence). V lost 4 bases, J lost 0 bases, and 12 bases lay in between. In DNA, the CDR3 is TGTGCCAGCAGCTCCCCCTGGCAGGCGAACACCGGGGAGCTGTTTTTT. Its protein is CASSSPWQANTGELFF.

The chain recombines TRBV6-5 with TRBJ2-7; D not resolved. The CDR3 runs to 13 residues. The ends were cut back, 9 bases at V and 2 bases at J, with 14 bases in the middle. Germline loops: CDR1 MNHEY, CDR2 SVGAGI. CDR3 DNA: TGTGCCAGGTCCGAAGCTAAAACCTACGAGCAGTACTTC. This gives the protein CARSEAKTYEQYF.

In its sample, this clone was seen once. The CDR3 DNA reads TGCGCCAGCAGCTCTAGCGGGGGGACAGATACGCAGTATTTT. It translates to CASSSSGGTDTQYF. The chain uses TRBV5-1 and TRBJ2-3; 11 bases agree with TRBD2. Trimming cost V 3 bases and J 3 bases; bases outside gene matches: 0. The germline CDR1 and CDR2 sequences are SGHRS and YFSETQ. CDR3 length: 14 residues.

The rearrangement links TRBV19 to TRBJ1-5; 7 positions match TRBD1. The CDR3 consists of 16 residues. The ends lost 5 bases at V and 4 bases at J; junction bases unmatched: 11. Germline CDR1 reads LNHDA; CDR2 reads SQIVND (reference sequence). The DNA for the CDR3 is TGTGCCAGTAGTCGAGGACAGGCCGGGGAAAATCAGCCCCAGCATTTT. Its protein is CASSRGQAGENQPQHF.

This sequence joins TRBV30 and TRBJ1-2; a weak D match, TRBD1 (6 bases). This CDR3 has 13 residues. The V and J ends lost 2 bases and 2 bases respectively, with 9 bases between them. Germline lookup yields CDR1 GTSNPN and CDR2 SVGIG (reference sequence). The CDR3 reads CAWSSTGNYGYTF. Here the CDR3 DNA reads TGTGCCTGGAGTAGTACAGGGAACTATGGCTACACCTTC.

The J gene is TRBJ2-1, the V gene TRBV19; D call uncertain. The germline V gene has CDR1 LNHDA and CDR2 SQIVND (reference sequence). The CDR3 has 15 residues. V was pared by 5 bases and J by 0 bases, with 11 bases between. The CDR3 is CASSSTGTSYNEQFF. CDR3 DNA sequence: TGTGCCAGTAGTTCGACTGGAACCTCCTACAATGAGCAGTTCTTC. The full variable domain, its missing parts supplied by reference TRBV19 and TRBJ2-1, is DGGITQSPKYLFRKEGQNVTLSCEQNLNHDAMYWYRQDPGQGLRLIYYSQIVNDFQKGDIAEGYSVSREKKESFPLTVTSAQKNPTAFYLCASSSTGTSYNEQFFGPGTRLTVL.

The rearrangement joins TRBV11-2 to TRBJ1-2, with D possibly matching TRBD1 (5 bases). With 5 bases removed from V and 2 bases from J, the gap between germline ends came to 9 bases. The CDR3 extends over 13 amino acids. Germline V gives CDR1 SGHAT, CDR2 FQNNGV. Here the CDR3 reads CASSLGLNYGYTF. In DNA form, the CDR3 reads TGTGCCAGCAGCCTGGGACTGAACTATGGCTACACCTTC.

The CDR3 DNA reads as TGCGCCAGCAGCTTCCGACAGGGATATGGCTACACCTTC. Encoded protein: CASSFRQGYGYTF. V is TRBV5-1 and J is TRBJ1-2, with TRBD1 matching 7 bases. V shed 2 bases, J shed 5 bases, and the junction held 3 bases outside the gene matches. This CDR3 has 13 amino acids. CDR1 is SGHRS and CDR2 is YFSETQ in the germline V gene.

The J gene is TRBJ2-7, the V gene TRBV29-1; TRBD1 agrees at 9 bases. The germline V gene encodes CDR1 SQVTM and CDR2 ANQGSEA. The V segment lost 1 base and the J segment 7 bases; nucleotides outside the gene matches: 5. The length of the CDR3 is 13 residues. CDR3 sequence (DNA): TGCAGCGTTGAAGCACAGGGGGCGAGGGAGCAGTACTTC. It translates to CSVEAQGAREQYF.

This chain joins TRBV29-1 and TRBJ1-1; possibly TRBD1 for D (5 bases). The germline gives CDR1 SQVTM, CDR2 ANQGSEA. This CDR3 has 12 amino acids. V lost 7 bases and J 3 bases, leaving 12 bases between the germline ends. The CDR3 DNA sequence: TGCAGCGCCGGGGGAGGGGACACTGAAGCTTTCTTT. It translates to CSAGGGDTEAFF.

V is TRBV12-3 or TRBV12-4 and J is TRBJ2-2; maybe TRBD2 (7 bases). The CDR3 has 13 amino acids. V shed 4 bases and J shed 7 bases, with 10 bases lying between them. The CDR3 DNA is TGTGCCAGCAGTTGGCGGGGGCGCGGGGAGCTGTTTTTT. Protein: CASSWRGRGELFF.

CDR3 protein: CASSLGRTSGIGTDTQYF. The CDR3, as DNA: TGTGCCAGCAGCTTAGGACGGACTAGCGGGATTGGTACAGATACGCAGTATTTT. The chain uses TRBV11-2 and TRBJ2-3, with 12 bases that match TRBD2. Trimming cost V 1 base and J 3 bases; bases outside gene matches: 8. The CDR3 has 18 residues. From germline, CDR1 is SGHAT and CDR2 FQNNGV.

The chain employs TRBV20-1 and TRBJ2-2, with D perhaps matching TRBD2 (5 bases). Looked up from germline, CDR1 is DFQATT and CDR2 is SNEGSKA (reference sequence). The CDR3 has 14 residues. V lost 3 bases and J 5 bases, leaving 13 bases between the germline ends. CDR3 in amino acids: CSASDGVRTGELFF. CDR3 nucleotide sequence: TGCAGTGCTAGTGACGGGGTACGAACCGGGGAGCTGTTTTTT.

The chain uses TRBV15 and TRBJ2-1; TRBD2 is a possible D gene (6 bases). This CDR3 spans 18 amino acids. Germline loops: CDR1 LNHNV, CDR2 YYDKDF (reference sequence). Trimming left V 0 bases short and J 4 bases short, with 19 bases between. The CDR3 region has the DNA TGTGCCACCAGCAGAGATTCGGGGACTTATGGGGTTTACAATGAGCAGTTCTTC. It yields the protein CATSRDSGTYGVYNEQFF.